The sample holds one count of the clone carrying this T cell receptor (beta chain). The trim removed 3 bases at V and 7 bases at J, leaving 6 bases unmatched. CDR3 size: 15 residues. Germline lookup yields CDR1 LGHNT and CDR2 FRNRAP. This sample is part of a study of Ad26.COV2.S vaccination and SARS-CoV-2 variants. Treatment indicated: over 15 received Ad26.COV2.S at low or high dose, single or two shots; roughly 5 received placebo; per-sample allocation not given. Day 63 after the first injection of vaccine or placebo was the sampling time. Profiled with immunoSEQ multiplex PCR; TCRdb holds only in-frame clones, not every one. Of 300,000 to 400,000 clones listed, roughly 84% are singletons.

The source was peripheral blood, collected in a trial of Ad26.COV2.S vaccine versus placebo. The rearrangement joins TRBV12-5 to TRBJ1-5; 10 nucleotides agree with TRBD1. The source of this sequence is a person between 18 and 65 years old who received the Ad26.COV2.S COVID-19 vaccine or a placebo. The CDR3 loop is CASGFTGQGLQPQHF. The CDR3 DNA follows: TGTGCTAGTGGTTTCACGGGACAGGGGTTGCAGCCCCAGCATTTT.